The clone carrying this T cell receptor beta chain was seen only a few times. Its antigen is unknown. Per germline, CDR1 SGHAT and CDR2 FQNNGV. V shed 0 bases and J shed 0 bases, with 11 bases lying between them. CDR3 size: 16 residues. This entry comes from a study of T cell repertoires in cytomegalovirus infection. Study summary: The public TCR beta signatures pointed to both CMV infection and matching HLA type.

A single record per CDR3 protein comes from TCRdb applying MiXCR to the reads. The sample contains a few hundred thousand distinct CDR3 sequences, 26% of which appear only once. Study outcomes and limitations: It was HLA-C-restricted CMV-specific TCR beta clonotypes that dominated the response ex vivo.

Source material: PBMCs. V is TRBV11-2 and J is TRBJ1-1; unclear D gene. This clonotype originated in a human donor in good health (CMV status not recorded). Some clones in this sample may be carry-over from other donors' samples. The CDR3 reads CASSLDPRRMNTEAFF. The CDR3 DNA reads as TGTGCCAGCAGCTTAGATCCGCGACGGATGAACACTGAAGCTTTCTTT.